These 32 T cell receptor beta chains came from one sample sequenced in a study of blood T cell repertoires in COVID-19. Produced via immunoSEQ multiplex PCR; TCRdb's table is partial and in-frame only. This table holds about 220,000 clones, under 90% found once. What was sequenced was PBMCs or T cells enriched from blood (not recorded which). These receptors were obtained from a woman aged 55-69 years who had recovered from COVID-19.

The chain combines TRBV12-3 or TRBV12-4 with TRBJ1-2; D gene uncertain. The CDR3 consists of 13 residues. Trimming took off 6 bases at V and 5 bases at J, with 13 bases between the two ends. The CDR3 loop reads CASRLDGLYGYTF. CDR3 DNA sequence: TGTGCCAGCAGGCTCGACGGGTTATATGGCTACACCTTC.

This clone was seen only once. The V gene is TRBV29-1, the J gene TRBJ2-1; 11 bases line up with TRBD2. Germline V lookup: CDR1 SQVTM, CDR2 ANQGSEA. The V segment lost 4 bases and the J segment 7 bases; nucleotides outside the gene matches: 6. The CDR3 length is 14 residues. CDR3 in DNA: TGCAGCGTTGGGTCTAGCGGGAGGAGTAATGAGCAGTTCTTC. This gives the protein CSVGSSGRSNEQFF.

The rearrangement joins TRBV15 to TRBJ2-5, with TRBD2 as a possible D gene (5 bases). Germline V gene sequence: CDR1 LNHNV, CDR2 YYDKDF (reference sequence). CDR3 length: 13 residues. V lost 4 bases and J 5 bases, leaving 11 bases between the germline ends. The DNA of the CDR3 is TGTGCCACCAGCATGATGGCGGGTGAGACCCAGTACTTC. This translates into CATSMMAGETQYF.

The rearrangement links TRBV27 to TRBJ2-1; TRBD2 aligns across 7 bases. This CDR3 has 15 residues. Trimming at V came to 4 bases and at J to 4 bases, leaving 7 bases not matched to a gene. The V gene's germline CDR1 is MNHEY and CDR2 SMNVEV (reference sequence). The CDR3 here is CASSYERGGYNEQFF. The CDR3 DNA is TGTGCCAGCAGTTACGAGCGGGGAGGGTACAATGAGCAGTTCTTC.

The chain employs TRBV4-2 and TRBJ2-7, with TRBD2 as a possible D gene (7 bases). CDR1 and CDR2 (germline): LGHNA, YNFKEQ. V was trimmed by 6 bases and J by 4 bases, leaving 19 bases between them. The CDR3 loop spans 15 amino acids. The CDR3 DNA follows: TGTGCCAGCAGGTACGGGCGCGGGGGCTCTTACGAGCAGTACTTC. Translated, it gives CASRYGRGGSYEQYF.

Concerning this clone: The junction shows a germline mismatch at one end, possibly a read error. This rearrangement joins TRBV7-9 to TRBJ2-2, with 10 bases that match TRBD1. The V gene's germline CDR1 is SEHNR and CDR2 FQNEAQ (reference sequence). The CDR3 extends over 15 amino acids. The CDR3, as DNA: TGTGCCAGCAGCTCGGGACAGGGGAACGCCGGGGAGCTGTTTTTT. It encodes CASSSGQGNAGELFF. The complete variable domain, with remaining parts taken from reference TRBV7-9 and TRBJ2-2, reads DTGVSQNPRHKITKRGQNVTFRCDPISEHNRLYWYRQTLGQGPEFLTYFQNEAQLEKSRLLSDRFSAERPKGSFSTLEIQRTEQGDSAMYLCASSSGQGNAGELFFGEGSRLTVL.

The chain uses TRBV5-1 and TRBJ1-1; TRBD1 matches 8 bases. V trimming: 1 base; J trimming: 10 bases; junction bases outside the gene matches: 9. CDR1 and CDR2 from the germline V gene are SGHRS and YFSETQ. This CDR3 comprises 14 residues. CDR3 coding DNA: TGCGCCAGCAGCTTGAGACTCCAGGGGGCTGCAGCTTTCTTT. As protein: CASSLRLQGAAAFF.

The gene calls are TRBV19 and TRBJ2-2; TRBD2 matches at 10 bases. Germline V gene sequence: CDR1 LNHDA, CDR2 SQIVND (reference sequence). J gave up 4 bases and V 4 bases, and 6 bases lay outside the gene matches. There are 16 residues in the CDR3. Here the CDR3 reads CASSKGLAGVTGELFF. CDR3 nucleotide sequence: TGTGCCAGTAGTAAAGGCCTAGCGGGAGTCACCGGGGAGCTGTTTTTT.

The V and J genes are TRBV19 and TRBJ1-1, with D perhaps matching TRBD1 (6 bases). Trimming took 5 bases from V and 5 from J, leaving 15 bases between them. Germline-derived CDR1 and CDR2 are LNHDA and SQIVND (reference sequence). The length of the CDR3 is 14 residues. CDR3 sequence (DNA): TGTGCCAGTAGTCCCCAGGGGCGGAGGACTGAAGCTTTCTTT. This gives the protein CASSPQGRRTEAFF.

V is TRBV2 and J is TRBJ1-2; D might be TRBD1 (6 bases). V was cut by 6 bases and J by 4 bases, with 9 bases left in between. This CDR3 comprises 12 residues. CDR1 and CDR2 from the germline V gene are SNHLY and FYNNEI. Written as DNA, the CDR3 is TGTGCCAGCAGATTGGACAGCTATGGCTACACCTTC. It translates to CASRLDSYGYTF. Variable domain in full (rest from reference TRBV2 and TRBJ1-2): EPEVTQTPSHQVTQMGQEVILRCVPISNHLYFYWYRQILGQKVEFLVSFYNNEISEKSEIFDDQFSVERPDGSNFTLKIRSTKLEDSAMYFCASRLDSYGYTFGSGTRLTVV.

This clone has just one count. The V call is TRBV4-2, the J call TRBJ1-4; 7 bases align to TRBD1. This CDR3 comprises 15 residues. The V segment lost 0 bases and the J segment 8 bases; nucleotides outside the gene matches: 6. Germline CDR1 and CDR2: LGHNA and YNFKEQ. CDR3 amino acids: CASSQENQGDEKLFF. CDR3 DNA sequence: TGTGCCAGCAGCCAAGAGAACCAGGGGGACGAAAAACTGTTTTTT.

The chain employs TRBV6-5 and TRBJ1-2; perhaps TRBD1 as D (5 bases). CDR3 length equals 14 residues. Trimming cost V 5 bases and J 7 bases, with 17 bases left between them. Germline CDR1 and CDR2: MNHEY and SVGAGI. The CDR3 DNA sequence: TGTGCCAGCAGTCTAGGGGTAAGGACCGCTGGCTACACCTTC. This sequence encodes CASSLGVRTAGYTF.

V and J are TRBV5-6 and TRBJ1-2, with D possibly TRBD1 on 5 matching bases. Deletions cut 4 bases from V and 3 bases from J, with 19 bases between. This CDR3 has 16 amino acids. The germline CDR1 and CDR2 sequences are SGHDT and YYEEEE. The CDR3 here is CASSVRSGPGDYGYTF. CDR3 bases: TGTGCCAGCAGCGTCAGATCGGGGCCGGGGGACTATGGCTACACCTTC. Full variable domain (missing parts from reference TRBV5-6 and TRBJ1-2): DAGVTQSPTHLIKTRGQQVTLRCSPKSGHDTVSWYQQALGQGPQFIFQYYEEEERQRGNFPDRFSGHQFPNYSSELNVNALLLGDSALYLCASSVRSGPGDYGYTFGSGTRLTVV.

This clone has just a few counts. The CDR3, as DNA: TGTGCCAGCAGCTTAGGAGGGATACAGCCCCAGCATTTT. It codes for CASSLGGIQPQHF. The V and J genes are TRBV5-6 and TRBJ1-5; D gene ambiguous. This CDR3 spans 13 amino acids. The germline V gene encodes CDR1 SGHDT and CDR2 YYEEEE. The V and J ends lost 2 bases and 7 bases respectively, with 10 bases between them.

V gene TRBV6-7 combines with J gene TRBJ2-1; 7 positions agree with TRBD2. TRBV6-7 is identified as an open reading frame with a role that is uncertain. V dropped 5 bases and J dropped 2; count of bases not matched to a gene: 3. This CDR3 region has 14 residues. Here the CDR3 DNA reads TGTGCCAGCAGTAGGCGGGAGCCCTACAATGAGCAGTTCTTC. Residues: CASSRREPYNEQFF.

The chain has TRBV25-1 and TRBJ2-5, with TRBD1 as a possible D gene (5 bases). Germline CDR1 and CDR2: MGHDK and SYGVNS. This CDR3 is built from 13 residues. V was trimmed by 1 base and J by 5 bases, leaving 8 bases between them. The CDR3 nucleotides are TGTGCCAGCAGTGAATCAGGGTTGGAGACCCAGTACTTC. It encodes CASSESGLETQYF. Full variable domain (remainder filled in from reference TRBV25-1 and TRBJ2-5): EADIYQTPRYLVIGTGKKITLECSQTMGHDKMYWYQQDPGMELHLIHYSYGVNSTEKGDLSSESTVSRIRTEHFPLTLESARPSHTSQYLCASSESGLETQYFGPGTRLLVL.

The V and J genes are TRBV12-5 and TRBJ1-2, with D possibly matching TRBD1 (5 bases). Germline V CDR1 and CDR2: LGHNT, FRNRAP. V lost 3 bases and J 1 base, leaving 6 bases between the germline ends. There are 13 residues in the CDR3. CDR3 nucleotide sequence: TGTGCTAGTGGTTTACAGGTTAACTATGGCTACACCTTC. Translating it yields CASGLQVNYGYTF.

V and J are TRBV12-5 and TRBJ2-1, with D maybe TRBD1 (6 bases). CDR1 is LGHNT and CDR2 is FRNRAP in the germline V gene. CDR3 length: 17 residues. Trimming left V 2 bases short and J 2 bases short, with 16 bases between. CDR3 sequence: CASGLPLRGSTYNEQFF. CDR3 coding DNA: TGTGCTAGTGGTTTGCCCCTGAGGGGGTCAACCTACAATGAGCAGTTCTTC.

The chain uses TRBV24-1 and TRBJ2-5, with a weak D call TRBD2 (6 bases). The V end was cut by 4 bases, the J end by 4 bases, with 18 bases between. CDR1 is KGHDR, CDR2 SFDVKD, per germline. The CDR3 consists of 16 residues. The DNA of the CDR3 is TGTGCCACCAGTGAACTGGGGCAGGGCGGGATAGAGACCCAGTACTTC. It encodes CATSELGQGGIETQYF.

The chain has TRBV7-9 and TRBJ2-7; maybe TRBD2 (7 bases). Trimming stripped 5 bases from V and 7 bases from J, with 15 bases between. From germline, CDR1 is SEHNR and CDR2 FQNEAQ (reference sequence). This CDR3 region has 13 residues. The CDR3 region is CASSARTAGEQYF. CDR3 coding DNA: TGTGCCAGCAGCGCGCGGACAGCGGGGGAGCAGTACTTC. Full variable domain (rest looked up from reference TRBV7-9 and TRBJ2-7): DTGVSQNPRHKITKRGQNVTFRCDPISEHNRLYWYRQTLGQGPEFLTYFQNEAQLEKSRLLSDRFSAERPKGSFSTLEIQRTEQGDSAMYLCASSARTAGEQYFGPGTRLTVT.

This chain uses TRBV6-5 with TRBJ2-7; D possibly corresponds to TRBD1 (6 bases). The CDR3 loop spans 13 amino acids. The germline V gene encodes CDR1 MNHEY and CDR2 SVGAGI. Trimming took 5 bases from V and 6 from J, leaving 14 bases between them. CDR3 coding DNA: TGTGCCAGCAGTCGAAACAGGGTTTCCGAGCAGTACTTC. This gives the protein CASSRNRVSEQYF.

The sample holds a few counts of this clone. DNA for the CDR3: TGTGCCAGCAGCGACGGGGCAGGGGGGATGAATTCACCCCTCCACTTT. This codes for CASSDGAGGMNSPLHF. The V gene is TRBV7-9, the J gene TRBJ1-6; 7 bases map to TRBD1. Per the germline V gene, CDR1 is SEHNR and CDR2 is FQNEAQ (reference sequence). J lost 7 bases, V lost 5 bases, and 11 bases had no gene match. CDR3 length equals 16 residues.

This clone was detected ten times or more. This chain joins TRBV20-1 and TRBJ1-6; D unresolved. Trimming cost V 3 bases and J 8 bases, with 14 bases left between them. Per the germline V gene, CDR1 is DFQATT and CDR2 is SNEGSKA (reference sequence). CDR3 size: 14 residues. Here the CDR3 reads CSASYGETHSPLHF. The CDR3 bases are TGCAGTGCTAGTTACGGAGAGACCCATTCACCCCTCCACTTT.

This clone occurred once. The rearrangement uses TRBV2 and TRBJ2-4; 9 positions agree with TRBD1. This CDR3 contains 14 residues. CDR1 is SNHLY and CDR2 is FYNNEI in the germline V gene. Trimming took 8 bases from V and 5 from J; bases not matched to a gene: 7. CDR3 sequence reads: CASLYRTGENIQYF. CDR3 coding DNA: TGTGCCAGCCTGTACCGGACAGGGGAAAACATTCAGTACTTC. The full variable domain, in which reference TRBV2 and TRBJ2-4 provide the parts outside the CDR3, is EPEVTQTPSHQVTQMGQEVILRCVPISNHLYFYWYRQILGQKVEFLVSFYNNEISEKSEIFDDQFSVERPDGSNFTLKIRSTKLEDSAMYFCASLYRTGENIQYFGAGTRLSVL.

The chain joins TRBV19 to TRBJ2-4; D call uncertain. The germline CDR1 and CDR2 sequences are LNHDA and SQIVND (reference sequence). The CDR3 covers 13 residues. V lost 8 bases, J lost 5 bases, and 13 bases lay in between. The CDR3 protein is CASSDPAENIQYF. As DNA, the CDR3 is TGTGCCAGTTCAGATCCTGCGGAAAACATTCAGTACTTC.

This clone has at least ten counts. V and J are TRBV27 and TRBJ2-1; unclear D gene. V was cut by 3 bases and J by 3 bases, with 12 bases left in between. This CDR3 has 15 amino acids. Germline lookup yields CDR1 MNHEY and CDR2 SMNVEV (reference sequence). In DNA, the CDR3 is TGTGCCAGCAGTTTTAGGCCAGGTGGCTACAATGAGCAGTTCTTC. Translation: CASSFRPGGYNEQFF.

V is TRBV18 and J is TRBJ2-3, with 8 positions matching TRBD1. After removal of 3 bases from V and 3 bases from J, the junction contained 5 bases not matched to a gene. CDR1 KGHSH and CDR2 LQKENI come from the germline V gene. This CDR3 comprises 15 residues. As DNA, the CDR3 is TGTGCCAGCTCACCCACAGGGGGGAGGACAGATACGCAGTATTTT. Its translation is CASSPTGGRTDTQYF.

This clone was detected only once. The chain employs TRBV6-1 and TRBJ1-3; tentative D call: TRBD1 (6 bases). Germline V CDR1 and CDR2: MNHNS, SASEGT. The V end was cut by 3 bases, the J end by 0 bases, with 9 bases between. The length of the CDR3 is 15 residues. The CDR3 DNA is TGTGCCAGCAGTGAGGGGGCACTCTCTGGAAACACCATATATTTT. As protein: CASSEGALSGNTIYF.

The genes are TRBV11-2 and TRBJ1-1; D gene uncertain. V lost 1 base and J 1 base, leaving 10 bases between the germline ends. The CDR3 has 15 residues. Germline CDR1 reads SGHAT; CDR2 reads FQNNGV. The CDR3 nucleotides are TGTGCCAGCAGCTTAGGGCAGGCTACGAACACTGAAGCTTTCTTT. This codes for CASSLGQATNTEAFF.

The V and J genes are TRBV9 and TRBJ2-5; D is undetermined. The CDR3 covers 13 residues. Trimming removed 1 base at V and 1 base at J, with 5 bases between. In germline, CDR1 is SGDLS, CDR2 YYNGEE. CDR3 in amino acids: CASSVNSQETQYF. The CDR3 DNA sequence: TGTGCCAGCAGCGTAAACAGCCAAGAGACCCAGTACTTC.

The rearrangement joins TRBV19 to TRBJ2-5; 9 positions agree with TRBD1. Germline CDR1 LNHDA, CDR2 SQIVND (reference sequence). The trim removed 6 bases at V and 3 bases at J, leaving 5 bases unmatched. This CDR3 has 14 amino acids. The CDR3 DNA reads TGTGCCAGTAGAATCGGACAGGGGAAAGAGACCCAGTACTTC. Residues: CASRIGQGKETQYF. The full variable domain, in which reference TRBV19 and TRBJ2-5 provide the parts outside the CDR3, is DGGITQSPKYLFRKEGQNVTLSCEQNLNHDAMYWYRQDPGQGLRLIYYSQIVNDFQKGDIAEGYSVSREKKESFPLTVTSAQKNPTAFYLCASRIGQGKETQYFGPGTRLLVL.

This rearrangement joins TRBV2 to TRBJ2-7, with D possibly TRBD2 on 5 matching bases. Germline CDR1 is SNHLY and CDR2 is FYNNEI. The CDR3 loop spans 15 amino acids. Trimming took 4 bases from V and 0 from J, leaving 13 bases between them. CDR3 bases: TGTGCCAGCAGTGTTCGAGCGGTGAACTCCTACGAGCAGTACTTC. Its translation: CASSVRAVNSYEQYF.